One and the same sample provided the 17 T cell receptor beta chains below, sequenced in a study of OX40 agonist ivuxolimab in advanced cancers. The data were produced by immunoSEQ multiplex PCR, yet TCRdb's version contains in-frame clones alone and is incomplete. In the table there are about 12,000 clones, approximately 78% of which are singletons. Sequencing was performed on CD4+ or CD8+ T cells sorted from blood, taken in a trial of the OX40 agonist ivuxolimab. These receptors all come from an adult with an advanced solid tumor such as melanoma, head and neck, liver or kidney cancer.

The rearrangement joins TRBV7-3 to TRBJ2-2; D may match TRBD1 or TRBD2 (6 bases each). This CDR3 has 17 amino acids. Trimming shortened V by 5 bases and J by 4 bases, and 20 bases separated the two germline ends. Germline CDR1 reads SGHTA; CDR2 reads FQGTGA. CDR3 region: CASSPHWGRGGTGELFF. The DNA for the CDR3 is TGTGCCAGCAGCCCACATTGGGGCAGGGGAGGCACCGGGGAGCTGTTTTTT.

The CDR3 reads CASSSLLLGARETQYF. For the CDR3, the DNA is TGTGCCAGCAGTTCACTCCTACTGGGGGCAAGAGAGACCCAGTACTTC. The gene calls are TRBV27 and TRBJ2-5; TRBD1 is a possible D gene (6 bases). The CDR3 has 16 residues. The germline CDR1 and CDR2 sequences are MNHEY and SMNVEV (reference sequence). The V end was cut by 4 bases, the J end by 4 bases, with 19 bases between.

The J gene is TRBJ2-7, the V gene TRBV9; 8 nucleotides match TRBD1. Trimming cost V 5 bases and J 4 bases; bases outside gene matches: 5. The CDR3 consists of 13 residues. Germline-derived CDR1 and CDR2 are SGDLS and YYNGEE. The CDR3 is CASSAGTGYEQYF. The CDR3 DNA reads TGTGCCAGCAGTGCCGGGACAGGTTACGAGCAGTACTTC.

V and J are TRBV4-2 and TRBJ2-1; D is unresolved. With 0 bases removed from V and 7 bases from J, the gap between germline ends came to 4 bases. This CDR3 contains 12 residues. Per germline, CDR1 LGHNA and CDR2 YNFKEQ. The CDR3 DNA sequence: TGTGCCAGCAGCCAAGACGGGAATGAGCAGTTCTTC. Translated, it gives CASSQDGNEQFF.

J is TRBJ2-5 and V is TRBV6-5; D ambiguous. Matching the DNA end better, TRBJ2-7 makes the J call doubtful. The length of the CDR3 is 14 residues. Germline V gene sequence: CDR1 MNHEY, CDR2 SVGAGI. The CDR3 DNA reads TGTGCCAGCAGTTACAACGCAAACTTCTACGAGCAGTACTTC. Translating gives CASSYNANFYEQYF.

The V and J genes are TRBV28 and TRBJ2-7, with 9 bases identical to TRBD2. Per germline, CDR1 MDHEN and CDR2 SYDVKM. Trimming at V came to 4 bases and at J to 0 bases, leaving 16 bases not matched to a gene. This CDR3 spans 19 amino acids. The CDR3, as DNA: TGTGCCAGCAGTTCAAATACCCCCCTTTTTAGCGGGAGCTCCTACGAGCAGTACTTC. This translates into CASSSNTPLFSGSSYEQYF.

The chain recombines TRBV27 with TRBJ2-3, with D perhaps assigned TRBD1 or TRBD2 (5 bases each). Trimming stripped 2 bases from V and 3 bases from J, with 9 bases between. The germline V gene has CDR1 MNHEY and CDR2 SMNVEV (reference sequence). The CDR3 loop spans 14 amino acids. In DNA, the CDR3 is TGTGCCAGCAGTTTACAGGGCGGGACAGATACGCAGTATTTT. As protein: CASSLQGGTDTQYF.

The chain couples TRBV27 to TRBJ2-1; no clear D gene. This CDR3 contains 13 residues. Trimming took off 5 bases at V and 8 bases at J, with 13 bases between the two ends. CDR1 and CDR2 (germline): MNHEY, SMNVEV (reference sequence). CDR3 DNA: TGTGCCAGCAGTCCTGAACGTCGGGATGAGCAGTTCTTC. Amino acid sequence: CASSPERRDEQFF.

This chain joins TRBV10-3 and TRBJ2-5; 10 bases match TRBD2. The junction had 2 bases not matched to a gene; V was cut back by 6 bases and J by 1 base. This CDR3 is built from 14 residues. Germline CDR1 and CDR2: ENHRY and SYGVKD. The CDR3 nucleotides are TGTGCCATCAGGACTAGCGGGTCCCAAGAGACCCAGTACTTC. Encoded protein: CAIRTSGSQETQYF.

The chain combines TRBV5-1 with TRBJ2-7; D is possibly TRBD2 (6 bases). The CDR3 is 16 amino acids. Trimming removed 3 bases from V and 2 bases from J, with 18 bases in between. CDR1 and CDR2 from the germline V gene are SGHRS and YFSETQ. The CDR3 is CASSWKGSGETYEQYF. The CDR3 DNA is TGCGCCAGCAGCTGGAAAGGTAGCGGTGAAACCTACGAGCAGTACTTC.

This chain connects TRBV9 to TRBJ2-1; D may be TRBD2 (5 bases). This CDR3 contains 15 residues. Trimming shortened V by 0 bases and J by 3 bases, and 10 bases separated the two germline ends. The V gene's germline CDR1 is SGDLS and CDR2 YYNGEE. The CDR3 sequence is CASSVGASSYNEQFF. Here the CDR3 DNA reads TGTGCCAGCAGCGTAGGGGCTAGCAGCTACAATGAGCAGTTCTTC. Supplemented by reference TRBV9 and TRBJ2-1, the full variable domain reads DSGVTQTPKHLITATGQRVTLRCSPRSGDLSVYWYQQSLDQGLQFLIQYYNGEERAKGNILERFSAQQFPDLHSELNLSSLELGDSALYFCASSVGASSYNEQFFGPGTRLTVL.

The gene calls are TRBV27 and TRBJ2-5; D call uncertain. CDR1 MNHEY and CDR2 SMNVEV come from the germline V gene (reference sequence). The CDR3 loop spans 11 amino acids. V lost 0 bases to trimming and J lost 4 bases, with 0 bases between them. In DNA, the CDR3 is TGTGCCAGCAGTTTATCAGAGACCCAGTACTTC. This translates into CASSLSETQYF.

The rearrangement uses TRBV7-9 and TRBJ1-1; possibly TRBD1 for D (5 bases). This CDR3 has 16 amino acids. Trimming left V 2 bases short and J 1 base short, with 14 bases between. The germline V gene has CDR1 SEHNR and CDR2 FQNEAQ (reference sequence). CDR3 DNA sequence: TGTGCCAGCAGCTTACGATTGGGACGACAGAACACTGAAGCTTTCTTT. Translated: CASSLRLGRQNTEAFF.

This chain joins TRBV4-1 and TRBJ2-7, with 8 bases aligning to TRBD1. This CDR3 is built from 15 residues. CDR1 is MGHRA and CDR2 is YSYEKL in the germline V gene. V gave up 4 bases and J gave up 1 base; unmatched junction bases: 6. The CDR3 spells CASSPGQGTSYEQYF. The CDR3 nucleotides are TGCGCCAGCAGCCCAGGACAGGGCACATCCTACGAGCAGTACTTC.

The chain joins TRBV19 to TRBJ2-7, with D tentatively TRBD2 (6 bases). Germline assignment: CDR1 LNHDA and CDR2 SQIVND (reference sequence). Trimming stripped 5 bases from V and 3 bases from J, with 20 bases between. This CDR3 comprises 16 residues. CDR3 residues: CASSPLASEHIYEQYF. CDR3 bases: TGTGCCAGTAGTCCGCTGGCTAGCGAGCACATCTACGAGCAGTACTTC.

The rearrangement joins TRBV5-1 to TRBJ2-7; a weak D match, TRBD1 (5 bases). Per the germline V gene, CDR1 is SGHRS and CDR2 is YFSETQ. This CDR3 is 15 amino acids long. V was clipped by 1 base and J by 2 bases, with 13 bases between them. CDR3 residues: CASSLIPDRTYEQYF. CDR3 bases: TGCGCCAGCAGCTTGATCCCCGACAGAACCTACGAGCAGTACTTC.

The chain employs TRBV7-2 and TRBJ1-4; 8 nucleotides align to TRBD1. Germline CDR1 reads SGHTA; CDR2 reads FQGNSA. V gave up 5 bases and J gave up 6 bases; unmatched junction bases: 8. This CDR3 is built from 15 residues. CDR3 region: CASSPGTGLHEKLFF. As DNA, the CDR3 is TGTGCCAGCAGCCCGGGGACAGGTTTACATGAAAAACTGTTTTTT.